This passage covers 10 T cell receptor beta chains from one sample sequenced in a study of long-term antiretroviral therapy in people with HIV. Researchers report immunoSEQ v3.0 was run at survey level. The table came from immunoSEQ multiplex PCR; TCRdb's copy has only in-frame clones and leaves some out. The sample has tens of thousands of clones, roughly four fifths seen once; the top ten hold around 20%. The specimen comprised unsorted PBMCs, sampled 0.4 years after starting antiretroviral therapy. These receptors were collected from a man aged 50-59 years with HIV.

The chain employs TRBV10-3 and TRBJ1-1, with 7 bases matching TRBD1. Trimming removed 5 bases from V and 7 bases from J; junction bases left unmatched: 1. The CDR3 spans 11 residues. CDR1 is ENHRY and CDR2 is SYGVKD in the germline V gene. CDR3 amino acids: CAISQGGEAFF. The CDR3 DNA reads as TGTGCCATCAGTCAGGGGGGTGAAGCTTTCTTT.

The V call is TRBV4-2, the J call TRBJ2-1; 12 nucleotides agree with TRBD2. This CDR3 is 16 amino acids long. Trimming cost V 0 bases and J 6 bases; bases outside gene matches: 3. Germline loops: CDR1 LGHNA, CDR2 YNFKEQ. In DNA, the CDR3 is TGTGCCAGCAGCCAAGAGGGACTAGCGGGTGTCAATGAGCAGTTCTTC. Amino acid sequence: CASSQEGLAGVNEQFF.

CDR3 DNA: TGTGCCATCAGTGAGTCAAGCTCTGAGCAGTTCTTC. Translation gives CAISESSSEQFF. The chain joins TRBV10-3 to TRBJ2-1; D is unclear. CDR3 size: 12 residues. The V and J ends lost 0 bases and 9 bases respectively, with 6 bases between them. Germline CDR1 and CDR2: ENHRY and SYGVKD.

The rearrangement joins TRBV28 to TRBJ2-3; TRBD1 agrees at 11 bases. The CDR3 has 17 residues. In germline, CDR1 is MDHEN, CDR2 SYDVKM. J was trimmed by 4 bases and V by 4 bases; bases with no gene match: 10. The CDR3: CASSSRGQGVLADTQYF. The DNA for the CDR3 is TGTGCCAGCAGTTCGAGGGGACAGGGGGTATTAGCAGATACGCAGTATTTT.

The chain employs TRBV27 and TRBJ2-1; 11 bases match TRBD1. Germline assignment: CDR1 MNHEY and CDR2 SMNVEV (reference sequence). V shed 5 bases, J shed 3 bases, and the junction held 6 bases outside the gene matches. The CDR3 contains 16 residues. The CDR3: CASSRAGTGGYNEQFF. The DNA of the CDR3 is TGTGCCAGCAGTCGGGCCGGGACAGGGGGCTACAATGAGCAGTTCTTC.

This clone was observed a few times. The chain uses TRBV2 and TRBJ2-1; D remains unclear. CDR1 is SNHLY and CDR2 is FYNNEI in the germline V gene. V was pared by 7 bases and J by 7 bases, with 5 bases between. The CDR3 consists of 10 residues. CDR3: CASKFNEQFF. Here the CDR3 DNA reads TGTGCCAGCAAATTTAATGAGCAGTTCTTC.

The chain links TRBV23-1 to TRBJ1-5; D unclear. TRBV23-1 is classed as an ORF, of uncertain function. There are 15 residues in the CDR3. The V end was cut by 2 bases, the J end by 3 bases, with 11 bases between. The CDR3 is CASSQQGRHNQPQHF. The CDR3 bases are TGCGCCAGCAGTCAACAAGGACGGCACAATCAGCCCCAGCATTTT.

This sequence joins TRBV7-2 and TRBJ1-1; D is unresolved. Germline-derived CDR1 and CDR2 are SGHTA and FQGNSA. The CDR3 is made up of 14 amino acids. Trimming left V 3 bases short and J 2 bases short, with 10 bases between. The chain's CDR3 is CASSFGQTNTEAFF. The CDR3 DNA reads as TGTGCCAGCAGCTTTGGTCAAACCAACACTGAAGCTTTCTTT.

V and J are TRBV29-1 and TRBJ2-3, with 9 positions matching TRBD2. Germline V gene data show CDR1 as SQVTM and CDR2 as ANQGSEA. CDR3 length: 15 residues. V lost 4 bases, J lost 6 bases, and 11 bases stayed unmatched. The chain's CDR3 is CSVGMLAGGRDTQYF. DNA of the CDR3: TGCAGCGTTGGGATGCTGGCGGGGGGGCGGGATACGCAGTATTTT.

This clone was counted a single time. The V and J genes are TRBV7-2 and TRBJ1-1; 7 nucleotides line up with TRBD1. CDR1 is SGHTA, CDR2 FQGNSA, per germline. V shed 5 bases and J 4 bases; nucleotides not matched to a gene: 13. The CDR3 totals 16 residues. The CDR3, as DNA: TGTGCCAGCAGCCCCCTACAGGGGCATAGAGGCACTGAAGCTTTCTTT. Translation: CASSPLQGHRGTEAFF.